This TCR beta chain is drawn from a study of human T cells and chemical hapten exposure (dated by TCRdb to the early 2020s). A note on the overall study: For sensitization, 2% DPC in acetone was applied to a 2 cm by 2 cm area of upper inner arm skin. Patch testing on the upper back used Finn chambers containing 0.01% DPC, with scoring done after 6 days according to International Contact Dermatitis Research Group standards. Blood samples were taken from patients before sensitization (week 0) and then at 2, 6 and about 24 weeks after DPC sensitization. In alopecia patients, the study followed how the peripheral blood TCR repertoire changed in vivo over primary and secondary sensitization to diphenylcyclopropenone (DPC), a hapten. Libraries were pooled for sequencing, and variation in per-sample TCR yields was attributed mainly to small differences in library volumes within the pool. Alopecia areata with under or over 50% scalp involvement, alopecia totalis and alopecia universalis were represented in the patient cohort, which was mostly female. Nearly 30 alopecia patients provided blood for TCR sequencing at one to four time points (pre-sensitization, 2, 6 and 24 weeks). Throughout the roughly 24-week study period, patients were also given weekly therapeutic DPC doses on the scalp. Results the study describes overall, beyond this receptor: Repeated subsampling changed both the strength of the expansion versus patch-test correlation and the threshold at which the correlation became significant. DPC sensitization did not change the number of TCRs with a frequency above 1 in 1000, and there was no evidence of changes in global repertoire structure. Patch test score was positively correlated with the number of PT1 expanded TCRs, with significance at thresholds 8, 16 and 32 but not at 4. Significantly more large CDR3 similarity clusters were formed by expanded TCRs than by pre-sensitization or healthy control sets, consistent with antigen-driven responses. All patients had alopecia, a presumed autoimmune disease, so their immune response might differ from that of healthy individuals.

The sample's time point label, in plain terms: patch test 2, 6 weeks after DPC sensitization. Per the publication, the treatment or condition label means: therapeutic diphenylcyclopropenone sensitization with weekly scalp DPC. At each patch-test visit, blood was drawn before the patch test was applied. Patients were eligible if aged 18 to 70, diagnosed with alopecia and judged suitable for DPC therapy, and pregnant patients were excluded. Unfractionated whole blood was collected in Tempus Blood RNA tubes, and total RNA was extracted from that blood. Libraries were constructed by RACE. Sequencing took place on a NextSeq 500. Library preparation attached unique molecular identifiers to individual cDNA molecules for quantitative, reproducible TCR counting. From each blood RNA sample, both TCR alpha and TCR beta chains were sequenced. On the authors' methods: A median of about 87,000 TCRs per sample was observed, with a range of 23,224 to 690,600. The Decombinator software suite was used to annotate the V, J and CDR3 of the TCR reads. Every sample was subsampled to the same number of TCRs (28,000) for the PS versus PT1 abundance plots. Expanded TCRs were defined as absent before sensitization and observed at least eight times at the 2-week time point. TCRdb's own reprocessing of the public reads used fastp at Q25 and MiXCR and kept productive beta chains. One record per CDR3 amino acid sequence lists the most common genes and DNA. The V and J calls shown here were made by TCRdb, not taken from the authors' results. Within this sample are tens of thousands of distinct CDR3 sequences, with 6.6% of them counted one time only. The ten largest account for around 1.3% of the sample.

As to this clonotype: Which antigen it targets is not known. Base-call qualities are not available, and no considerably larger clone is one nucleotide away.

Including cysteine and phenylalanine, the CDR3 has 17 amino acids. Of all the DNA, just the CDR3 is kept, 51 bases in frame from base 1. From the germline V gene, CDR1 is SGHRS and CDR2 is YFSETQ. The junction shows trimming of 2 bases on V and 0 bases on J, plus 12 bases between the germline ends. The chain couples TRBV5-1 to TRBJ2-6; a tentative D call is TRBD1 (5 bases match). Source: whole blood, taken in connection with sensitization to the hapten diphenylcyclopropenone (DPC). The clonotype was recovered from a woman in her thirties with alopecia areata. Some clones in this sample may be carry-over from other donors' samples. CDR3 region: CASSFLGAHSGANVLTF. The DNA sequence is given as TGCGCCAGCAGCTTCCTTGGGGCTCACTCTGGGGCCAACGTCCTGACTTTC.